By share, the clone carrying this TCR beta chain counts as medium-sized (0.01 to 0.1%). Ligated cDNA underwent four rounds of PCR with nested alpha and beta constant region primers and SP2. For blood and skin samples, reverse transcription used TCR alpha and beta constant primers. TCRdb reprocessed the 5' RACE reads with MiXCR, giving one entry per CDR3 protein. The table includes roughly 60,000 distinct CDR3 sequences, 7.2% detected once. This sample is part of a study of naive and memory T cell subsets. A UMI-containing oligonucleotide was joined by 3' ligation to the TCR cDNA template. Whole blood, 2 to 2.5 ml, came from adult healthy volunteers. Cells were not sorted; total RNA input targeted roughly 1 to 1000 ng. V was clipped by 0 bases and J by 10 bases, with 9 bases between them. The CDR3 has 11 residues. Germline CDR1 reads SQVTM; CDR2 reads ANQGSEA.

This TCR was sampled from a male donor in good health. V usage is TRBV29-1 and J usage is TRBJ1-1; D unclear. The CDR3 sequence is CSVEDRGRAFF. CDR3 sequence (DNA): TGCAGCGTTGAAGATCGAGGCCGAGCTTTCTTT.